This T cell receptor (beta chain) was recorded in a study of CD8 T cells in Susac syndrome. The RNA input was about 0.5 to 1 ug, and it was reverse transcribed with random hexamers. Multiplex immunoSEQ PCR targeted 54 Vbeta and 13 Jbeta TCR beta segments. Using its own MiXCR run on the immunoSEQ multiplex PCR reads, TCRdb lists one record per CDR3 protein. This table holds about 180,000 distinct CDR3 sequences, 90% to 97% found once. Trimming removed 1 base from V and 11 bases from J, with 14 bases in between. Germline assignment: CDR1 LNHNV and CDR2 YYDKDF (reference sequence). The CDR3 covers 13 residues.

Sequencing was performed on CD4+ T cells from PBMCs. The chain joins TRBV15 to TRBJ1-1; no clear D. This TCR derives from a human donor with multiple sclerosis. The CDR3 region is CATSRGIGGRAFF. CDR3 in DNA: TGTGCCACCAGCAGAGGGATTGGTGGGCGCGCTTTCTTT.